This is a list of T cell receptor beta chains from one sample in a study of metastatic and nonmetastatic thyroid tumors. TCRdb re-clonotyped the PCR reads through MiXCR. Of 25,000 to 35,000 clones in the sample, roughly 25% are singletons; the top ten hold 9.2%. The sample comprised blood. All receptors come from a female donor with papillary thyroid cancer or a benign thyroid nodule (not recorded which). Some clones in this sample may be carry-over from other donors' samples. The conserved cysteine and the conserved F or W are not part of the CDR3 here. The order of the fields is J gene, V gene, CDR3 protein.

J gene: TRBJ1-2; V gene: TRBV6-2/TRBV6-3; CDR3 protein: ASIPGTGNVYT
J gene: TRBJ2-4; V gene: TRBV30; CDR3 protein: AWSLERDIYQNIQY
J gene: TRBJ2-7; V gene: TRBV19; CDR3 protein: ASSTGGPYEQY
J gene: TRBJ2-7; V gene: TRBV20-1; CDR3 protein: RAREPGRSSYEQY
J gene: TRBJ2-3; V gene: TRBV25-1; CDR3 protein: ASMADTQY
J gene: TRBJ1-2; V gene: TRBV7-2; CDR3 protein: ASSLGVLGQGAGGYT
J gene: TRBJ2-7; V gene: TRBV6-5; CDR3 protein: ASSYRFPGQGFSYEQY
J gene: TRBJ1-1; V gene: TRBV5-1; CDR3 protein: ASSLTGPEVRGAF
J gene: TRBJ2-7; V gene: TRBV5-1; CDR3 protein: ATSRTSGNEQY
J gene: TRBJ1-2; V gene: TRBV20-1; CDR3 protein: SAPRTGYGYT
J gene: TRBJ2-1; V gene: TRBV24-1; CDR3 protein: ATSGRGGNEQF
J gene: TRBJ1-5; V gene: TRBV6-2/TRBV6-3; CDR3 protein: ASRRTGNNQPQH
J gene: TRBJ2-3; V gene: TRBV9; CDR3 protein: ASSVTSGVTDTQY
J gene: TRBJ2-3; V gene: TRBV7-2; CDR3 protein: ASILGTIADTQY
J gene: TRBJ1-5; V gene: TRBV20-1; CDR3 protein: SAFGGNKPLH
J gene: TRBJ2-1; V gene: TRBV9; CDR3 protein: ASSAASGRRSYNEQF
J gene: TRBJ2-7; V gene: TRBV20-1; CDR3 protein: SAHNSGTYEQY
J gene: TRBJ2-2; V gene: TRBV3-1; CDR3 protein: ASSPQQGVVGGELF
J gene: TRBJ2-7; V gene: TRBV20-1; CDR3 protein: SARGQGYEQY
J gene: TRBJ2-5; V gene: TRBV29-1; CDR3 protein: SVEGTSGPETQY
J gene: TRBJ2-1; V gene: TRBV6-2/TRBV6-3; CDR3 protein: ASSSPRGTSSSNEQF
J gene: TRBJ1-2; V gene: TRBV30; CDR3 protein: AWSVTQPAGGYT
J gene: TRBJ1-1; V gene: TRBV18; CDR3 protein: ASSPVEADTEAF
J gene: TRBJ1-2; V gene: TRBV12-3/TRBV12-4; CDR3 protein: ASSAPHRGRLGGYT
J gene: TRBJ2-7; V gene: TRBV20-1; CDR3 protein: SARDRDKGTYEQY
J gene: TRBJ1-1; V gene: TRBV11-2; CDR3 protein: ASSLIGGAGMNTEAF
J gene: TRBJ2-5; V gene: TRBV6-5; CDR3 protein: ASSYLQGFEETQY
J gene: TRBJ1-1; V gene: TRBV28; CDR3 protein: ASTLTGNTEAF
J gene: TRBJ2-2; V gene: TRBV20-1; CDR3 protein: SASHGPNTGELF
J gene: TRBJ1-1; V gene: TRBV11-2; CDR3 protein: ASSPRRLNTEAF
J gene: TRBJ2-7; V gene: TRBV20-1; CDR3 protein: SARQAVYEQY
J gene: TRBJ1-2; V gene: TRBV5-1; CDR3 protein: ASSLGQSYGYGYT
J gene: TRBJ1-1; V gene: TRBV12-3/TRBV12-4; CDR3 protein: ASSRAHTEAF
J gene: TRBJ2-7; V gene: TRBV20-1; CDR3 protein: SAYEHGGSSDEQY
J gene: TRBJ1-4; V gene: TRBV5-1; CDR3 protein: ASSNAKGAVEKLF
J gene: TRBJ1-2; V gene: TRBV28; CDR3 protein: ASTRAQDWEGYT
J gene: TRBJ1-1; V gene: TRBV2; CDR3 protein: ASSDHQIQAF
J gene: TRBJ2-3; V gene: TRBV5-6; CDR3 protein: ASSLGPTDTQY
J gene: TRBJ2-5; V gene: TRBV6-2/TRBV6-3; CDR3 protein: AISFGGQETQY
J gene: TRBJ1-2; V gene: TRBV6-1; CDR3 protein: ASSEVGDYGYT
J gene: TRBJ1-5; V gene: TRBV19; CDR3 protein: ASSTLGTVGNQPQH
J gene: TRBJ2-2; V gene: TRBV5-1; CDR3 protein: ASSLLPGTTNTGELF
J gene: TRBJ2-5; V gene: TRBV6-1; CDR3 protein: ASSSQGSGETQY
J gene: TRBJ1-3; V gene: TRBV6-1; CDR3 protein: ASSPIRDRYRNTIY
J gene: TRBJ2-3; V gene: TRBV28; CDR3 protein: ASSPPNGADTQY
J gene: TRBJ2-3; V gene: TRBV6-2/TRBV6-3; CDR3 protein: ASSEGLLHTDTQY
J gene: TRBJ2-7; V gene: TRBV28; CDR3 protein: ASSFPLRDSAYEQY
J gene: TRBJ1-6; V gene: TRBV20-1; CDR3 protein: SALPGQGNSPLH
J gene: TRBJ1-2; V gene: TRBV6-1; CDR3 protein: ASSRGNYGYT
J gene: TRBJ2-7; V gene: TRBV6-2/TRBV6-3; CDR3 protein: ASSVCVGSYAQY
J gene: TRBJ2-5; V gene: TRBV10-3; CDR3 protein: AIRGQDQETQY
J gene: TRBJ2-5; V gene: TRBV28; CDR3 protein: ASSLLTGQGGKTQY
J gene: TRBJ2-3; V gene: TRBV4-2; CDR3 protein: ASSQDEAGGTDTQY
J gene: TRBJ2-3; V gene: TRBV6-5; CDR3 protein: ASSLRLAGSNTDTQY
J gene: TRBJ1-1; V gene: TRBV28; CDR3 protein: ASRSESLGNTEAF